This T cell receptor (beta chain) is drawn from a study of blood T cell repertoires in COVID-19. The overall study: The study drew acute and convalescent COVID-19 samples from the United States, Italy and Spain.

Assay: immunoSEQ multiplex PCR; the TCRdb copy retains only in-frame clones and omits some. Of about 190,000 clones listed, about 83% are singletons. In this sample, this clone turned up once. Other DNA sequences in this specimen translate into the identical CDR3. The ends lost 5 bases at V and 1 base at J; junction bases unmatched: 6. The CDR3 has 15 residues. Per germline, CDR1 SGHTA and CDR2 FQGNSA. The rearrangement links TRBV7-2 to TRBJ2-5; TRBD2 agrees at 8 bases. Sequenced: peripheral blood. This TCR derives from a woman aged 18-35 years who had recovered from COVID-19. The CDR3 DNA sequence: TGTGCCAGCAGCCTCGGGGGGGGGCTCCAAGAGACCCAGTACTTC. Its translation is CASSLGGGLQETQYF.